The 15 T cell receptor beta chains listed next were all sequenced from one sample in a study of neoadjuvant anti-PD-1 for oral cavity cancer. Assay: immunoSEQ multiplex PCR; the TCRdb copy retains only in-frame clones and omits some. This sample has more than 10,000 clones, with less than 70% found just once. This material consisted of tumor tissue, taken before nivolumab (anti-PD-1) treatment. These TCRs come from a person between 40 and 85 years old with oral cavity squamous cell carcinoma.

This clone was observed a single time. V usage is TRBV14 and J usage is TRBJ2-3; 11 positions match TRBD2. From germline, CDR1 is SGHDN and CDR2 FVKESK. J was trimmed by 9 bases and V by 7 bases; bases with no gene match: 9. The CDR3 is 14 amino acids. This chain's CDR3 is CASKLAGGPQTQYF. DNA for the CDR3: TGTGCCAGCAAATTAGCGGGAGGGCCTCAGACGCAGTATTTT. The whole variable domain, remainder taken from reference TRBV14 and TRBJ2-3, is EAGVTQFPSHSVIEKGQTVTLRCDPISGHDNLYWYRRVMGKEIKFLLHFVKESKQDESGMPNNRFLAERTGGTYSTLKVQPAELEDSGVYFCASKLAGGPQTQYFGPGTRLTVL.

This clone was observed a few times. The gene calls are TRBV12-5 and TRBJ2-5; possible D gene TRBD2, 5 bases. Germline V lookup: CDR1 LGHNT, CDR2 FRNRAP. V was clipped by 2 bases and J by 5 bases, with 12 bases between them. The CDR3 sequence is 14 residues long. CDR3: CASGLTGLGETQYF. The DNA for the CDR3 is TGTGCTAGTGGTTTGACGGGATTGGGGGAGACCCAGTACTTC.

This clone was seen just once. The V call is TRBV7-9, the J call TRBJ2-3; D may correspond to TRBD1 or TRBD2 (5 bases each). This CDR3 contains 18 residues. V was trimmed by 5 bases and J by 0 bases, leaving 21 bases between them. CDR1 and CDR2 from the germline V gene are SEHNR and FQNEAQ (reference sequence). The CDR3 region has the DNA TGTGCCAGCAGCCCCTTAGCGTGGGGCTCAATTAGCACAGATACGCAGTATTTT. This encodes CASSPLAWGSISTDTQYF.

The chain uses TRBV5-1 and TRBJ2-2; D not certain. V lost 0 bases, J lost 7 bases, and 7 bases lay in between. CDR1 is SGHRS, CDR2 YFSETQ, per germline. The CDR3 loop spans 13 amino acids. The CDR3 DNA follows: TGCGCCAGCAGCTTGGCCGGCATCGGGGAGCTGTTTTTT. Translated, it gives CASSLAGIGELFF.

This chain links TRBV5-1 with TRBJ2-3, with D maybe TRBD2 (6 bases). The CDR3 covers 14 residues. Germline CDR1 SGHRS, CDR2 YFSETQ. The V end lost 2 bases, the J end lost 7 bases, and 14 bases lay between the germline ends. The CDR3 bases are TGCGCCAGCAGCTTAATCGGGACTTTGAATACGCAGTATTTT. Amino acid sequence: CASSLIGTLNTQYF.

CDR3 bases: TGTGCCAGCAGCCGGTCACGAGAGGACTACAATGAGCAGTTCTTC. As protein: CASSRSREDYNEQFF. This chain connects TRBV7-2 to TRBJ2-1, with no clear D. In germline, CDR1 is SGHTA, CDR2 FQGNSA. V was cut by 5 bases and J by 3 bases, with 14 bases left in between. There are 15 residues in the CDR3.

The chain recombines TRBV2 with TRBJ2-7; possibly TRBD1 or TRBD2 for D (5 bases each). Deletions cut 6 bases from V and 3 bases from J, with 15 bases between. The length of the CDR3 is 14 residues. Germline V gene sequence: CDR1 SNHLY, CDR2 FYNNEI. Here the CDR3 DNA reads TGTGCCAGCAGCCTCCGGGACCTCGGCTACGAGCAGTACTTC. This sequence encodes CASSLRDLGYEQYF. Based on the CDR3 plus reference TRBV2 and TRBJ2-7, the full variable domain is EPEVTQTPSHQVTQMGQEVILRCVPISNHLYFYWYRQILGQKVEFLVSFYNNEISEKSEIFDDQFSVERPDGSNFTLKIRSTKLEDSAMYFCASSLRDLGYEQYFGPGTRLTVT.

The V call is TRBV10-2, the J call TRBJ1-1; 8 bases map to TRBD1. In germline, CDR1 is WSHSY, CDR2 SAAADI. The CDR3 has 13 residues. Trimming removed 7 bases from V and 5 bases from J; junction bases left unmatched: 6. CDR3 in amino acids: CASNPGGRTEAFF. The CDR3 DNA is TGCGCCAGCAATCCAGGGGGCCGGACTGAAGCTTTCTTT.

The chain links TRBV28 to TRBJ2-2; 10 nucleotides agree with TRBD2. Trimming took 3 bases from V and 1 from J; bases not matched to a gene: 17. This CDR3 region has 21 residues. Germline values: CDR1 MDHEN, CDR2 SYDVKM. CDR3 coding DNA: TGTGCCAGCAGTTTCCCCTCCCTAGGGAGCGGGAGGGATAGGAACACCGGGGAGCTGTTTTTT. This codes for CASSFPSLGSGRDRNTGELFF.

The V call is TRBV4-1, the J call TRBJ1-2; weak D call: TRBD1 (5 bases). In germline, CDR1 is MGHRA, CDR2 YSYEKL. V lost 0 bases, J lost 3 bases, and 14 bases lay in between. CDR3 length: 16 residues. This CDR3 reads CASSQDLGGMDYGYTF. Here the CDR3 DNA reads TGCGCCAGCAGCCAAGATCTCGGGGGTATGGACTATGGCTACACCTTC.

V usage is TRBV4-1 and J usage is TRBJ2-7; weak D call: TRBD2 (5 bases). The V end lost 0 bases, the J end lost 2 bases, and 20 bases lay between the germline ends. In germline, CDR1 is MGHRA, CDR2 YSYEKL. The CDR3 contains 18 residues. The CDR3 DNA sequence: TGCGCCAGCAGCCAAGAGCTTAAATATACTAGTAATCCCTACGAGCAGTACTTC. Its protein product is CASSQELKYTSNPYEQYF.

V and J are TRBV7-3 and TRBJ1-1; D is undetermined. With 1 base removed from V and 1 base from J, the gap between germline ends came to 10 bases. Germline V gives CDR1 SGHTA, CDR2 FQGTGA. This CDR3 is 15 amino acids long. CDR3 coding DNA: TGTGCCAGCAGCTTAAGGCCGGGAGCGAACACTGAAGCTTTCTTT. Residues: CASSLRPGANTEAFF.

This clone was counted between two and nine times. CDR3 DNA: TGTGCCAGCAGCGCTCGGGATAGAATCTACAATGAGCAGTTCTTC. Protein sequence: CASSARDRIYNEQFF. V and J are TRBV9 and TRBJ2-1, with D perhaps TRBD2 (5 bases). The CDR3 contains 15 residues. The V gene's germline CDR1 is SGDLS and CDR2 YYNGEE. Trimming shortened V by 3 bases and J by 3 bases, and 13 bases separated the two germline ends.

The chain is built from TRBV30 and TRBJ2-6; unclear D gene. Germline V CDR1 and CDR2: GTSNPN, SVGIG (reference sequence). The CDR3 spans 13 residues. V was clipped by 8 bases and J by 0 bases, with 8 bases between them. CDR3 DNA sequence: TGTGCCCGCCAAAGCTCTGGGGCCAACGTCCTGACTTTC. Translated: CARQSSGANVLTF.

V gene TRBV5-1 combines with J gene TRBJ2-1, with D hard to call. The CDR3 runs 15 residues. Trimming stripped 0 bases from V and 4 bases from J, with 11 bases between. From germline, CDR1 is SGHRS and CDR2 YFSETQ. The CDR3, as DNA: TGCGCCAGCAGCTTGGAGACGGCGGCTTACAATGAGCAGTTCTTC. Translation gives CASSLETAAYNEQFF.